This entry describes one T cell receptor beta chain. As yet, its antigen is unknown. Healthy adults negative for HIV, lacking recent acute infections or vaccinations, served as donors. The data were produced by immunoSEQ multiplex PCR, yet TCRdb's version contains in-frame clones alone and is incomplete. The sample lists under 2,500,000 clones; almost 96% were seen once. This sample stems from a study of shared clonotypes between healthy human individuals. General study results and limits: Naive subsets tended to show greater estimated richness than memory subsets.

The sample comprised naive CD4+ T cells sorted from blood. Subset: CD45RA+ positively selected. This sequence was found in a man in his late teens or twenties in good health.

The CDR3: CASSLRNEKLFF. The CDR3 nucleotides read TGTGCCAGTAGTCTCAGGAACGAAAAACTGTTTTTT. J is TRBJ1-4 and V is TRBV19; D remains ambiguous. Trimming cost V 5 bases and J 8 bases, with 9 bases left between them. This CDR3 spans 12 amino acids. Germline V gene lookup returns CDR1 LNHDA and CDR2 SQIVND (reference sequence). Looking up the rest from reference TRBV19 and TRBJ1-4 gives the full variable domain: DGGITQSPKYLFRKEGQNVTLSCEQNLNHDAMYWYRQDPGQGLRLIYYSQIVNDFQKGDIAEGYSVSREKKESFPLTVTSAQKNPTAFYLCASSLRNEKLFFGSGTQLSVL.